This TCR beta chain was identified during a study of T-cell reconstitution after alpha-beta-depleted transplantation in children. The study's findings and limits: There were some patients whose high TCRbeta diversity at day 60 came from surviving recipient T cells and thymic progenitors. It was newly produced T cells that mostly accounted for T-cell counts and diversity one year after transplant. The study reportedly traced alpha-beta T cells about two months after transplant to several hundred expanded graft clones.

This clonotype was counted between two and nine times. What it recognizes is unknown. V dropped 1 base and J dropped 0 bases, with 7 bases sitting between them. The CDR3 runs 14 residues. CDR1 is KGHSH, CDR2 LQKENI, per germline. Library preparation (for TCRbeta) was performed with unique molecular identifiers. Using its own MiXCR run on the PCR reads, TCRdb lists one record per CDR3 protein. This table has around 450,000 distinct CDR3 sequences, about 17% appearing once. The sequenced sample was PBMCs, mostly from graft donor cells, obtained 360 days after TCRalphabeta/CD19-depleted stem cell transplant. V and J are TRBV18 and TRBJ2-7, with D tentatively TRBD2 (6 bases). This clonotype was sampled from a boy under two years old who had a stem cell transplant for Wiskott-Aldrich syndrome, so the T cells may come from the graft donor. In nucleotides, the CDR3 is TGTGCCAGCTCACCACTCGGGAGCTCCTACGAGCAGTACTTC. Translated: CASSPLGSSYEQYF.